This T cell receptor beta chain was observed in a study of T-cell reconstitution after alpha-beta-depleted transplantation in children. Study-wide results and caveats: The study traced high day-60 TCRbeta diversity in some patients to surviving recipient T cells and thymic progenitors. Several hundred expanded graft clones reportedly were the source of alpha-beta T cells about two months after transplant. Diversity and T-cell counts at one year after transplant derived mostly from new T cells.

Worth noting for this clonotype: The antigen is unknown.

As it was prepared, the TCRbeta library received unique molecular identifiers. MiXCR, run by TCRdb on the PCR reads, gives a single entry per CDR3 protein. The sample holds approximately 290,000 distinct CDR3 sequences, about 9.9% seen once. The sample consisted of peripheral blood, taken 180 days after TCRalphabeta/CD19-depleted stem cell transplant. The sequence was collected from a male patient aged 2 to 10 who had a stem cell transplant for chronic granulomatous disease, so the T cells may come from the graft donor.

CDR3 protein: CASTNPTGTGGSPLHF. The CDR3 nucleotides read TGTGCCAGTACCAACCCAACCGGGACGGGGGGTTCACCCCTCCACTTT. The chain couples TRBV19 to TRBJ1-6, with D possibly matching TRBD1 (5 bases). This CDR3 has 16 amino acids. The germline V gene has CDR1 LNHDA and CDR2 SQIVND (reference sequence). V was shortened by 7 bases and J by 9 bases, with 22 bases between the two germline ends.